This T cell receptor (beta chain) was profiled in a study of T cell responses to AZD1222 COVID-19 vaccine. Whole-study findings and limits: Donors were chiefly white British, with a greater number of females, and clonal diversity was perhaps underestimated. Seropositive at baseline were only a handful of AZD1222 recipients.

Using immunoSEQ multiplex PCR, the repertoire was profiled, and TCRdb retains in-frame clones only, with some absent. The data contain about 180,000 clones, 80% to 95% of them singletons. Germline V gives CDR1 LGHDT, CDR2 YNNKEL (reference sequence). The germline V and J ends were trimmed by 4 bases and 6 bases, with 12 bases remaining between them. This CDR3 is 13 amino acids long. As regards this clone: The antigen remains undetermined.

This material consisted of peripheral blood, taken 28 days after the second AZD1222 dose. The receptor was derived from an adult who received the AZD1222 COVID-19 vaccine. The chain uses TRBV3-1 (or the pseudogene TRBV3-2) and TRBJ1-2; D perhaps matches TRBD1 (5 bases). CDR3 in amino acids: CASSPRGEDGYTF. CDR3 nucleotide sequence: TGTGCCAGCAGCCCTCGGGGGGAAGATGGCTACACCTTC.